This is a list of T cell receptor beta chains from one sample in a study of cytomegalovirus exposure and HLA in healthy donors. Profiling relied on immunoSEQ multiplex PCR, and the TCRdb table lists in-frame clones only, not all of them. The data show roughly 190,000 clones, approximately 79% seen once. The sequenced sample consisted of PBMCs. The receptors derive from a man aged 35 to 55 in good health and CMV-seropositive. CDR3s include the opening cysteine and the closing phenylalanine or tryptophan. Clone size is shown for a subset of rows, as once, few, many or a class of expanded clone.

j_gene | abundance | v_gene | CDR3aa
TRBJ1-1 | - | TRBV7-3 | CASSRLTGGDEAFF
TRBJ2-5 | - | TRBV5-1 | CASTLGGRETQYF
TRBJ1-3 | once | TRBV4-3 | CASSQGTGTGPGNTIYF
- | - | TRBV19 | CASRIAGQGSHEQYF
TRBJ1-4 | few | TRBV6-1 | CASSEPRDSPNEKLFF
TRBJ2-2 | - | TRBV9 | CASSVVVGRNTGELFF
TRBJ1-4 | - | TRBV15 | CATSIGTGGEKLFF
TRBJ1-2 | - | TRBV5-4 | CASSLGSVGNDYGYTF
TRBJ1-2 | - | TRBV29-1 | CSVLPSGFPNYGYTF
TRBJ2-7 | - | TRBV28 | CASRLGQVGSYEQYF
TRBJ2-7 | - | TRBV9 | CASSVEGTAHEQYF
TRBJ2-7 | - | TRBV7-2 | CASSLDVLGQGDPYEQYF
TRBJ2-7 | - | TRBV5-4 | CASSSRPGTGGYEQYF
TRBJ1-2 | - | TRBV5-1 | CASSRDSNYGYTF
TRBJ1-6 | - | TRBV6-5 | CASSYLAGGPLHF
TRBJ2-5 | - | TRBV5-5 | CASSSQGLGRQETQYF
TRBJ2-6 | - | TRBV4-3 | CASSQDPGGRANVLTF
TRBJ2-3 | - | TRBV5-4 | CASSLVRGASGTDTQYF
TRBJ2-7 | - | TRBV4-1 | CASSQVRGIEQYF
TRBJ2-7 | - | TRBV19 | CASSTTVSYEQYF
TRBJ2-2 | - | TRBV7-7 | CASSQRPDTGELFF
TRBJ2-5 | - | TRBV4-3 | CASSQDLSREETQYF
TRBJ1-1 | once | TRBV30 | CAWSHRGSGGTEAFF
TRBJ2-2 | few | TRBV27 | CASSSYTGELFF
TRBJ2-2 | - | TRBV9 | CASSEEGSNTGELFF
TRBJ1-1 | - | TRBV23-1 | CASSQPGTGTNTEAFF
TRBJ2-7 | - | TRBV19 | CASSPGQGASVKQYF
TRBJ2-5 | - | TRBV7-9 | CASTLGAAIETQYF
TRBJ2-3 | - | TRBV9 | CASSVELAGATDTQYF
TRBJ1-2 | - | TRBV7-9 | CASSLLGQFLYGYTF
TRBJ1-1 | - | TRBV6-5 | CASSEQGGTEAFF
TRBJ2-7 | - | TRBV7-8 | CASSLGPRRGYEQYF
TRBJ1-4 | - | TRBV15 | CATSSPGQGWDEKLFF
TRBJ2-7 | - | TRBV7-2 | CASSPSNYEQYF
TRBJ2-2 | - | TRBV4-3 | CASSQATGSANTGELFF
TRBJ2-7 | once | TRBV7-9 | CASSPTGGAGDEQYF
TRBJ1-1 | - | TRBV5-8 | CASSWTGGETEAFF
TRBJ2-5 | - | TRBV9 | CASSLTPYQETQYF
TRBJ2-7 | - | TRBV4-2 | CASSSDLRDYEQYF
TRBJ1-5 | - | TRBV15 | CATSRPQGRSNQPQHF
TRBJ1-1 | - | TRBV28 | CASRTAGFTTEAFF
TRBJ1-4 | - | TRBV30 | CAWSVQGKKLFF
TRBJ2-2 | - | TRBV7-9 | CASSPAGGRNTGELFF
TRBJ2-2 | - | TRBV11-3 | CASSLAGGLNTGELFF
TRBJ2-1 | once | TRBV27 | CASSFLSAAGDNEQFF